The clone carrying this T cell receptor (beta chain) was seen a single time. Its antigen is not identified. The record originates from a study of cytomegalovirus exposure and HLA in healthy donors. General study results and limits: Reported findings show TCR beta sequences accurately forecast HLA-A and HLA-B alleles in most subjects.

Vbeta (60) and Jbeta (13) primers were used in the PCR. Clones were sequenced by immunoSEQ multiplex PCR, and TCRdb holds only the in-frame ones, with some missing. The sample has some 150,000 clones; approximately 76% are singletons. Germline lookup yields CDR1 MDHEN and CDR2 SYDVKM. With 8 bases removed from V and 8 bases from J, the gap between germline ends came to 15 bases. The CDR3 sequence is 13 residues long. The sequenced sample was PBMCs. This TCR came from a man aged 55-75 years in good health and CMV-seronegative. This chain links TRBV28 with TRBJ1-4, with D possibly matching TRBD1 (5 bases). CDR3 in amino acids: CASAGPYVEKLFF. The CDR3 DNA follows: TGTGCCAGCGCGGGGCCCTATGTGGAAAAACTGTTTTTT.